This T cell receptor beta chain came from a study of human T cells and chemical hapten exposure. Findings and caveats of the study: Relative to controls, expanded TCRs formed significantly more large CDR3 similarity clusters. With patch test score, the counts of PT1 expanded TCRs showed a positive correlation.

This clonotype was recorded only once. What it recognizes is unknown. The V gene's germline CDR1 is SGHRS and CDR2 YFSETQ. The CDR3 covers 16 residues. Losses at the gene ends were 3 bases for V and 8 bases for J; bases not matched to a gene: 15. Time point: patch test 3, about 24 weeks after DPC sensitization. Treatment specified: therapeutic diphenylcyclopropenone sensitization with weekly scalp DPC. The drawing of blood occurred before each patch test was applied. TCRdb re-analysed the RACE reads in MiXCR, keeping a single row per CDR3 protein. Found here are 100,000 or so distinct CDR3 sequences, about 34% of them singletons; the top ten hold about 2.9%.

This receptor was identified in a man aged 35 to 55 with alopecia areata. Some clones in this sample may be carry-over from other donors' samples. The chain employs TRBV5-1 and TRBJ1-1; 8 nucleotides line up with TRBD1. Sample: whole blood, taken in connection with sensitization to the hapten diphenylcyclopropenone (DPC). The CDR3 spells CASSSEPGQVLREAFF. The CDR3 DNA sequence: TGCGCCAGCAGCTCAGAACCGGGACAGGTTTTAAGGGAAGCTTTCTTT.